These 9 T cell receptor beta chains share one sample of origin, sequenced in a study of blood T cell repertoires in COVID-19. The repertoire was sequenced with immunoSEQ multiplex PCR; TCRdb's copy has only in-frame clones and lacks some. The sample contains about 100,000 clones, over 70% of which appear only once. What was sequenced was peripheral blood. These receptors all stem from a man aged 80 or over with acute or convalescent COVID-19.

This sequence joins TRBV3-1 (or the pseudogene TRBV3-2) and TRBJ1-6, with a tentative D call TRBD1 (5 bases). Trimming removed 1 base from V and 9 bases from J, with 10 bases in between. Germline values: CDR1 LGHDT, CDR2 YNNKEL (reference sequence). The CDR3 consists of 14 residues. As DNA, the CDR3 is TGTGCCAGCAGCCAAGGAGGCAGGGCTTCACCCCTCCACTTT. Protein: CASSQGGRASPLHF.

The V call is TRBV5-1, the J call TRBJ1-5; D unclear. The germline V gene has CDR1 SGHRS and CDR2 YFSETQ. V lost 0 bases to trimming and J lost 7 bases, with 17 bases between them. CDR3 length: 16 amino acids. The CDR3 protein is CASSLDGGEREQPQHF. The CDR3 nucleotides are TGCGCCAGCAGCTTGGACGGAGGCGAGCGTGAACAGCCCCAGCATTTT.

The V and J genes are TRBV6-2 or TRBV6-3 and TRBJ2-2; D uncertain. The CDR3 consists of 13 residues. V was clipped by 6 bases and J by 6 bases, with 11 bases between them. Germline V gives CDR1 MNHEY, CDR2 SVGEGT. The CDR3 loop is CASSPVFPGELFF. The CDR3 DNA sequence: TGTGCCAGCAGCCCCGTTTTCCCCGGGGAGCTGTTTTTT.

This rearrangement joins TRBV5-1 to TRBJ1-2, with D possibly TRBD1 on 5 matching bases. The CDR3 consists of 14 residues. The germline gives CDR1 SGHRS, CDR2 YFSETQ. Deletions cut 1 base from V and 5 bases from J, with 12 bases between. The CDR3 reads CASSLPGPGYGYTF. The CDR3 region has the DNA TGCGCCAGCAGCTTGCCAGGGCCTGGTTATGGCTACACCTTC.

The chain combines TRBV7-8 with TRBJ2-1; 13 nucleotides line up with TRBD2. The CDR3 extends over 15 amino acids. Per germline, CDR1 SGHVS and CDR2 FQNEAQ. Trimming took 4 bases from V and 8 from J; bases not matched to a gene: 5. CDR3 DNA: TGTGCCAGCAGCTCGACTAGCGGGAGGAGCTATGAGCAGTTCTTC. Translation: CASSSTSGRSYEQFF.

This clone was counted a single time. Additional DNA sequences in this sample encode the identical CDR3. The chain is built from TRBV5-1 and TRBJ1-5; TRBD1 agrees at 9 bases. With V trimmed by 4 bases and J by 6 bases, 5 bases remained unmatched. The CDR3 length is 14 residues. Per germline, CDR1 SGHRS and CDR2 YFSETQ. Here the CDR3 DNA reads TGCGCCAGCAGCCCGGGACAGGGCGGTCAGCCCCAGCATTTT. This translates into CASSPGQGGQPQHF. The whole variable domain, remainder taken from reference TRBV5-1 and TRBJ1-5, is KAGVTQTPRYLIKTRGQQVTLSCSPISGHRSVSWYQQTPGQGLQFLFEYFSETQRNKGNFPGRFSGRQFSNSRSEMNVSTLELGDSALYLCASSPGQGGQPQHFGDGTRLSIL.

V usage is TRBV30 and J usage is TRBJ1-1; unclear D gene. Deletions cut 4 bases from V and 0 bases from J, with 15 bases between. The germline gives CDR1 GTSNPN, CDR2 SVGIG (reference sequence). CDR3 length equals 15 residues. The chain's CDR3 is CAWNRFPRMNTEAFF. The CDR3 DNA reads TGTGCCTGGAACCGTTTCCCGAGGATGAACACTGAAGCTTTCTTT.

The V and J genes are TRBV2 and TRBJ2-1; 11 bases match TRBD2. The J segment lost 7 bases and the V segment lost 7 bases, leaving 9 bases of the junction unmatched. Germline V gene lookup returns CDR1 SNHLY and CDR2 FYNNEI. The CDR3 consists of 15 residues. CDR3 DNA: TGTGCCAGCAAGCAGGGACTAGCGGCCTGGAATGAGCAGTTCTTC. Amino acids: CASKQGLAAWNEQFF.

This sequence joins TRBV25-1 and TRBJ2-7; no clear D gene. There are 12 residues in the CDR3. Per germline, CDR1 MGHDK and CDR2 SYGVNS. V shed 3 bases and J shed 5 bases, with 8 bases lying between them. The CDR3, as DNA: TGTGCCAGCAGTGACCGCCGGGACGAGCAGTACTTC. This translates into CASSDRRDEQYF.